This T cell receptor (beta chain) was observed in a study of vaccination and CD4 T cells after COVID-19. Study-wide results and caveats: The median count of SARS-CoV-2-reactive clonotypes rose from approximately 21 to 40, not significantly.

Cultured CD4+ T cell DNA underwent sequencing with the Oncomine TCR Beta short-read assay. TCRdb fed the PCR reads into MiXCR, producing one record per CDR3 protein. The profile shows approximately 13,000 distinct CDR3 sequences, around 30% of them singletons. Turning to this clonotype: Its antigen is currently unknown.

The CDR3 length is 13 residues. Germline V gives CDR1 SGHNT, CDR2 YYREEE (reference sequence). Trimming cost V 7 bases and J 6 bases, with 14 bases left between them. Treatment described: roughly 10-day PBMC culture with coronavirus spike peptide pools or control peptides (ViraFEST assay). Sequenced sample: cultured CD4+ T cells from blood. J is TRBJ2-1 and V is TRBV5-4; D unclear. This clonotype was obtained from a human donor with COVID-19. Here the CDR3 reads CASGGPNSNEQFF. The CDR3 DNA is TGTGCCAGCGGCGGACCTAATAGCAATGAGCAGTTCTTC.